The rows below give T cell receptor beta chains drawn from one sample of a study of beta chain features in type 1 diabetes. The repertoire was sequenced with immunoSEQ multiplex PCR; TCRdb's copy has only in-frame clones and lacks some. The sample contains about 240,000 clones, 27% of which appear only once. Sequenced sample: central memory CD4+ T cells from blood. The receptor source for this set is a man aged 25-40 years in good health. Both conserved end residues are part of each CDR3. The order of the fields is D gene, V gene, J gene, clone size, CDR3 DNA, CDR3 protein. A D gene is named only where the DNA matches it firmly. The listing skips clone size in some rows; elsewhere it reads once, few, many or a size class.

>.|TRBV2|TRBJ2-3|.
TGTGCCAGCAGTGAACGGGACAGCACAGATACGCAGTATTTT
CASSERDSTDTQYF
>TRBD1|TRBV19|TRBJ2-5|once
TGTGCCAGTAGTACCTCGGGACAGCAAGAGACCCAGTACTTC
CASSTSGQQETQYF
>.|TRBV10-3|TRBJ1-1|few
TGTGCCATCTCGGCAGCGGAGGAAGCTTTCTTT
CAISAAEEAFF
>.|TRBV29-1|TRBJ2-1|.
TGCAGCGTTCCCGTCCTCAATGAGCAGTTCTTC
CSVPVLNEQFF
>.|TRBV20-1|TRBJ2-1|many
TGCAGTCCAAGGCCGGGGAATGAGCAGTTCTTC
CSPRPGNEQFF
>.|TRBV18|TRBJ2-1|few
TGTGCCAGCTCCCCCCTAGGGAGCTCCTACAATGAGCAGTTCTTC
CASSPLGSSYNEQFF
>TRBD1|TRBV30|TRBJ1-4|few
TGTGCCTGGAGTGGACCCTCCGGGACAGGGTGGGAAAAACTGTTTTTT
CAWSGPSGTGWEKLFF
>.|TRBV2|TRBJ2-4|.
TGTGCCAGCAGTGTGAGGGAGCTAGCCAAAAACATTCAGTACTTC
CASSVRELAKNIQYF
>.|TRBV2|TRBJ2-4|many
TGTGCCAGCAGTGTGGAGCTCCGGGGGAACATTCAGTACTTC
CASSVELRGNIQYF
>.|TRBV7-9|TRBJ2-4|.
TGTGCCAGCAGCGGAGACAGATCTGTTCAGTACTTC
CASSGDRSVQYF
>.|TRBV4-2|TRBJ2-3|.
TGTGCCAGCAGCGTAGGAGGGGCCTACACAGATACGCAGTATTTT
CASSVGGAYTDTQYF
>.|TRBV9|TRBJ2-1|many
TGTGCCAGCAGCCTTAGGGCGGAGGGCCAATCAAAGTTCTTC
CASSLRAEGQSKFF
>.|TRBV19|TRBJ1-5|few
TGTGCCAGTAGTGGCGACCTCCCGGGCAATCAGCCCCAGCATTTT
CASSGDLPGNQPQHF
>.|TRBV30|TRBJ1-1|few
TGTGCCTGGGGTTCTCGGGGTCCGAACACTGAAGCTTTCTTT
CAWGSRGPNTEAFF
>.|TRBV30|TRBJ2-6|many
TGTGCCTGGAGTTATTCTGGGGCCAACGTCCTGACTTTC
CAWSYSGANVLTF
>.|TRBV7-9|TRBJ2-3|once
TGTGCCAGCAGCTCCCCGGGGGCTAGCGGAACACTCACAGATACGCAGTATTTT
CASSSPGASGTLTDTQYF
>.|TRBV7-2|TRBJ2-1|.
TGTGCCAGCAGCCTTTCACAGGGTTACAATGAGCAGTTCTTC
CASSLSQGYNEQFF
>TRBD1|TRBV28|TRBJ2-3|few
TGTGCCAGCATCCGGGACAGAAGCACAGATACGCAGTATTTT
CASIRDRSTDTQYF
>.|TRBV4-1|TRBJ2-5|few
TGCGCCAGCAGCCCCATCGGCCAGGCGTTAGGGGAGACCCAGTACTTC
CASSPIGQALGETQYF
>.|TRBV2|TRBJ2-3|few
TGTGCCAGCAGTGAACGCCGCACAGATACGCAGTATTTT
CASSERRTDTQYF
>.|TRBV7-2|TRBJ1-6|.
TGTGCCAGCAGCTTAGTACCAGGCGAATCACCCCTCCACTTT
CASSLVPGESPLHF
>.|TRBV11-2|TRBJ2-1|.
TGTGCCAGCAGCTGGGGCAGGACGGCTGAGCAGTTCTTC
CASSWGRTAEQFF
>TRBD2|TRBV5-1|TRBJ2-5|.
TGCGCCAGCAGCGACGGGACTAGCGGTAGGACCCAGTACTTC
CASSDGTSGRTQYF
>TRBD1|TRBV29-1|TRBJ2-5|few
TGCAGCGGGGGAGGACAGGGCCAAGAGACCCAGTACTTC
CSGGGQGQETQYF
>.|TRBV21-1|TRBJ2-7|.
TGTGCCAGCAGCAAAAAAAAGAGGACCGGAGCCTACGAGCAGTACTTC
CASSKKKRTGAYEQYF
>.|TRBV5-1|TRBJ1-5|.
TGCGCCAGCAGCTTGTCGGGTAATAGCAATCAGCCCCAGCATTTT
CASSLSGNSNQPQHF
>.|TRBV2|TRBJ2-7|.
TGTGCCAGCAGTGTAACAGACTACCAAGGAAACGAGCAGTACTTC
CASSVTDYQGNEQYF
>TRBD2|TRBV7-9|TRBJ2-3|.
TGTGCCAGCAGCCAATCTAGCGGGGGCTCGGGAGATACGCAGTATTTT
CASSQSSGGSGDTQYF
>TRBD2|TRBV2|TRBJ2-1|.
TGTGCCAGCAGTGAGCCTAGCGGGGGGCCGGACCGACGAACAAAACATTACAATGAGCAGTTCTTC
CASSEPSGGPDRRTKHYNEQFF
>TRBD1|TRBV29-1|TRBJ2-7|.
TGCAGCGCGGGACAGGGTGGGGTCTACGAGCAGTACTTC
CSAGQGGVYEQYF
>.|TRBV15|TRBJ2-5|few
TGTGCCACCAGCAGAGATCAGGGATATCAAGAGACCCAGTACTTC
CATSRDQGYQETQYF
>.|TRBV5-1|TRBJ1-1|.
TGCGCCAGCAGCCCGGGTTACATGAACACTGAAGCTTTCTTT
CASSPGYMNTEAFF
>TRBD2|TRBV7-7|TRBJ2-5|.
TGTGCCAGCAGCCTCCAAACTAGCGGGGAGACCCAGTACTTC
CASSLQTSGETQYF
>.|TRBV21-1|TRBJ2-1|.
TGTGCCAGCAGCAAAGCCGGGAAAGGGGGCCACAATGAGCAGTTCTTC
CASSKAGKGGHNEQFF
>TRBD2|TRBV4-3|TRBJ2-3|.
TGCGCCAGCAGCCAAGATGCGGGGAGGGGAGATACGCAGTATTTT
CASSQDAGRGDTQYF
>TRBD2|TRBV6-5|TRBJ2-1|once
TGTGCCAGCAGGACTAGCAGGACCTACAATGAGCAGTTCTTC
CASRTSRTYNEQFF
>TRBD1|TRBV9|TRBJ2-2|.
TGTGCCAGCAGCGTCTCTTGGGGACAGGGCGGTCGTGCCGGGGAGCTGTTTTTT
CASSVSWGQGGRAGELFF
>TRBD2|TRBV6-1|TRBJ2-7|once
TGTGCCAGCCTGCTTGCGGGAGGGCAATACGAGCAGTACTTC
CASLLAGGQYEQYF
>.|TRBV5-4|TRBJ2-7|few
TGTGCCAGCAGCTCGTCCTACAGGGTTCACGAGCAGTACTTC
CASSSSYRVHEQYF
>.|TRBV7-7|TRBJ1-3|.
TGTGCCAGCTCACCCAGTTCTGGAAACACCATATATTTT
CASSPSSGNTIYF
>.|TRBV7-9|TRBJ1-5|few
TGTGCCAGCAGCTTAATCCCGGAGGGACGAGTTAGGAGCAATCAGCCCCAGCATTTT
CASSLIPEGRVRSNQPQHF